The 22 T cell receptor beta chains reported below all come from one sample, sequenced in a study of shared clonotypes between healthy human individuals. Profiling relied on immunoSEQ multiplex PCR, and the TCRdb table lists in-frame clones only, not all of them. The sample has 2,500,000 or so clones; over 85% are singletons. The sample taken for sequencing was naive CD4+ T cells from PBMCs. The subset here: CD45RA+ positively selected. The receptors were gathered from a man aged 18 to 30 in good health. Some clones in this sample may be carry-over from other donors' samples.

In this sample, this clone turned up a few times. J is TRBJ1-1 and V is TRBV28; D not certain. Germline V gene sequence: CDR1 MDHEN, CDR2 SYDVKM. The CDR3 sequence is 13 residues long. Trimming shortened V by 3 bases and J by 5 bases, and 10 bases separated the two germline ends. The CDR3 coding sequence is TGTGCCAGCAGTTTGCCCATGGCGACTGAAGCTTTCTTT. This codes for CASSLPMATEAFF.

CDR3 region: CASSYSKGHLGHTEAFF. In DNA form, the CDR3 reads TGTGCCAGCAGTTACTCGAAGGGACACCTGGGGCACACTGAAGCTTTCTTT. The chain links TRBV6-7 to TRBJ1-1; D may be TRBD1 (6 bases). TRBV6-7 is an open reading frame, and its role is uncertain. This CDR3 region has 17 residues. The ends were cut back, 0 bases at V and 3 bases at J, with 17 bases in the middle.

This rearrangement joins TRBV27 to TRBJ2-2, with 7 bases identical to TRBD1. The CDR3 consists of 14 residues. V dropped 2 bases and J dropped 3; count of bases not matched to a gene: 0. Germline assignment: CDR1 MNHEY and CDR2 SMNVEV (reference sequence). The CDR3 protein is CASSLQGDTGELFF. The DNA of the CDR3 is TGTGCCAGCAGTTTACAGGGGGACACCGGGGAGCTGTTTTTT.

J is TRBJ2-2 and V is TRBV12-5; D is perhaps TRBD1 (7 bases). There are 15 residues in the CDR3. V lost 0 bases and J lost 6, with 11 bases in between. In germline, CDR1 is LGHNT, CDR2 FRNRAP. The CDR3 protein is CASGLVARGAGELFF. The CDR3 coding sequence is TGTGCTAGTGGTTTGGTAGCCAGGGGGGCCGGGGAGCTGTTTTTT.

The V and J genes are TRBV5-6 and TRBJ1-2; D is perhaps TRBD1 (5 bases). The CDR3 sequence is 14 residues long. Trimming removed 0 bases at V and 2 bases at J, with 8 bases between. Germline V gene lookup returns CDR1 SGHDT and CDR2 YYEEEE. The CDR3 sequence is CASSLGGANYGYTF. DNA of the CDR3: TGTGCCAGCAGCTTGGGTGGGGCGAACTATGGCTACACCTTC.

The chain employs TRBV6-4 and TRBJ2-1, with D unclear. Germline loops: CDR1 MRHNA, CDR2 SNTAGT. The V end was cut by 2 bases, the J end by 2 bases, with 10 bases between. The CDR3 is made up of 15 amino acids. The CDR3 region has the DNA TGTGCCAGCAGTGACGCGGTGGCAACCTACAATGAGCAGTTCTTC. Amino acids: CASSDAVATYNEQFF.

The chain joins TRBV28 to TRBJ1-4; D call uncertain. CDR3 size: 14 residues. The ends were cut back, 0 bases at V and 5 bases at J, with 7 bases in the middle. Germline CDR1 reads MDHEN; CDR2 reads SYDVKM. The CDR3 protein is CASSLWGENEKLFF. The CDR3 region has the DNA TGTGCCAGCAGTTTATGGGGAGAGAATGAAAAACTGTTTTTT.

The chain employs TRBV14 and TRBJ2-3; no clear D gene. The CDR3 contains 12 residues. Trimming removed 4 bases at V and 8 bases at J, with 10 bases between. Germline lookup yields CDR1 SGHDN and CDR2 FVKESK. This CDR3 reads CASSPPGGTQYF. For the CDR3, the DNA is TGTGCCAGCAGCCCACCGGGTGGTACGCAGTATTTT.

In its sample, this clone was seen a few times. The rearrangement links TRBV4-1 to TRBJ1-5, with D perhaps matching TRBD1 (5 bases). Per germline, CDR1 MGHRA and CDR2 YSYEKL. Trimming stripped 4 bases from V and 6 bases from J, with 13 bases between. The CDR3 loop spans 14 amino acids. CDR3 protein: CASSPPGGSQPQHF. CDR3 nucleotide sequence: TGCGCCAGCAGCCCTCCGGGGGGAAGTCAGCCCCAGCATTTT.

The rearrangement links TRBV6-5 to TRBJ1-1, with D hard to call. Germline CDR1 MNHEY, CDR2 SVGAGI. This CDR3 has 13 residues. The ends were cut back, 8 bases at V and 0 bases at J, with 10 bases in the middle. CDR3 nucleotide sequence: TGTGCCAGCGTTTCCACTGTGAACACTGAAGCTTTCTTT. Translated: CASVSTVNTEAFF.

The V call is TRBV7-2, the J call TRBJ1-4; 12 bases are shared with TRBD1. The CDR3 is 18 residues long. Losses at the gene ends were 0 bases for V and 8 bases for J; bases not matched to a gene: 10. The germline CDR1 and CDR2 sequences are SGHTA and FQGNSA. Here the CDR3 reads CASSLAGTGGSKPEKLFF. The CDR3 DNA follows: TGTGCCAGCAGCTTAGCAGGGACAGGGGGCTCTAAACCCGAAAAACTGTTTTTT. Together with reference TRBV7-2 and TRBJ1-4, the CDR3 gives the full variable domain: GAGVSQSPSNKVTEKGKDVELRCDPISGHTALYWYRQSLGQGLEFLIYFQGNSAPDKSGLPSDRFSAERTGGSVSTLTIQRTQQEDSAVYLCASSLAGTGGSKPEKLFFGSGTQLSVL.

This clone was counted once. V is TRBV28 and J is TRBJ2-7; 7 bases fit TRBD2. The CDR3 is made up of 13 amino acids. V dropped 9 bases and J dropped 2; count of bases not matched to a gene: 7. Germline V gene data show CDR1 as MDHEN and CDR2 as SYDVKM. CDR3: CASRDGRTYEQYF. The CDR3 DNA is TGTGCCAGTCGGGACGGGAGGACCTACGAGCAGTACTTC.

The chain combines TRBV28 with TRBJ1-6, with D maybe TRBD1 (6 bases). This CDR3 region has 13 residues. Germline CDR1 reads MDHEN; CDR2 reads SYDVKM. V was trimmed by 6 bases and J by 10 bases, leaving 13 bases between them. The CDR3 protein is CASSPIRGSPLHF. As DNA, the CDR3 is TGTGCCAGCAGCCCGATCAGGGGATCACCCCTCCACTTT.

CDR3 sequence: CASSAPPYEQYF. CDR3 DNA: TGTGCCAGCAGTGCTCCCCCCTACGAGCAGTACTTC. The chain combines TRBV28 with TRBJ2-7; D is ambiguous. Germline lookup yields CDR1 MDHEN and CDR2 SYDVKM. The CDR3 spans 12 residues. Trimming cost V 5 bases and J 2 bases, with 7 bases left between them.

This clone was observed a single time. The chain links TRBV6-1 to TRBJ2-1, with TRBD2 identical over 9 bases. J was trimmed by 2 bases and V by 8 bases; bases with no gene match: 7. This CDR3 spans 15 amino acids. Germline lookup yields CDR1 MNHNS and CDR2 SASEGT. CDR3 DNA: TGTGCCAGCTGGGGTAGCGGGAGACCCTACAATGAGCAGTTCTTC. As protein: CASWGSGRPYNEQFF.

The table lists this clone with a count of one. Here the CDR3 reads CASCSGQQYGYTF. CDR3 DNA sequence: TGTGCCAGCTGTTCCGGACAGCAATATGGCTACACCTTC. The chain links TRBV28 to TRBJ1-2; the D gene is possibly TRBD1 (6 bases). Germline lookup yields CDR1 MDHEN and CDR2 SYDVKM. The ends were cut back, 8 bases at V and 5 bases at J, with 15 bases in the middle. The CDR3 loop spans 13 amino acids.

The chain links TRBV27 to TRBJ2-7, with D uncertain. The CDR3 contains 14 residues. The germline CDR1 and CDR2 sequences are MNHEY and SMNVEV (reference sequence). V lost 6 bases, J lost 3 bases, and 15 bases lay in between. CDR3 bases: TGTGCCAGCAGCTCGCTCCCGGACCTCTACGAGCAGTACTTC. Translating it yields CASSSLPDLYEQYF.

V is TRBV5-1 and J is TRBJ1-2; TRBD1 agrees at 10 bases. The trim removed 4 bases at V and 0 bases at J, leaving 6 bases unmatched. Germline lookup yields CDR1 SGHRS and CDR2 YFSETQ. The CDR3 covers 16 residues. The CDR3 spells CASSRGQGGANYGYTF. The CDR3 DNA reads TGCGCCAGCAGCCGTGGACAGGGGGGAGCTAACTATGGCTACACCTTC.

V gene TRBV6-6 combines with J gene TRBJ1-3; D is unresolved. The CDR3 consists of 15 residues. Germline CDR1 is MNHNY and CDR2 is SVGAGI (reference sequence). Trimming stripped 5 bases from V and 0 bases from J, with 11 bases between. This chain's CDR3 is CASSRRGNSGNTIYF. The CDR3 DNA is TGTGCCAGCAGTCGGCGGGGAAACTCTGGAAACACCATATATTTT.

In its sample, this clone was seen a few times. The chain uses TRBV6-1 and TRBJ1-1; no clear D. Trimming shortened V by 7 bases and J by 0 bases, and 9 bases separated the two germline ends. From germline, CDR1 is MNHNS and CDR2 SASEGT. The CDR3 is made up of 13 amino acids. This CDR3 is CASTGSVNTEAFF. Written as DNA, the CDR3 is TGTGCCAGCACAGGAAGTGTGAACACTGAAGCTTTCTTT.

The V gene is TRBV5-5, the J gene TRBJ2-6; D not resolved. Germline V CDR1 and CDR2: SGHKS, YYEKEE (reference sequence). V dropped 1 base and J dropped 2 bases, with 10 bases sitting between them. CDR3 length: 16 residues. The CDR3 here is CASSLFGSPGANVLTF. The DNA for the CDR3 is TGTGCCAGCAGCTTGTTCGGGTCTCCTGGGGCCAACGTCCTGACTTTC. The whole variable domain, filled in from reference TRBV5-5 and TRBJ2-6, reads DAGVTQSPTHLIKTRGQQVTLRCSPISGHKSVSWYQQVLGQGPQFIFQYYEKEERGRGNFPDRFSARQFPNYSSELNVNALLLGDSALYLCASSLFGSPGANVLTFGAGSRLTVL.

For this clone: The sample contains more than one DNA sequence encoding this CDR3. The chain links TRBV30 to TRBJ2-2; 7 nucleotides align to TRBD2. J was trimmed by 1 base and V by 4 bases; bases with no gene match: 0. The CDR3 totals 13 residues. Germline CDR1 GTSNPN, CDR2 SVGIG (reference sequence). The CDR3 sequence: CAWTSGNTGELFF. DNA for the CDR3: TGTGCCTGGACTAGCGGGAACACCGGGGAGCTGTTTTTT.